Following are 17 T cell receptor beta chains from one sample sequenced in a study of T cells in Graves' hyperthyroidism and ophthalmopathy (dated by TCRdb to the late 2010s). The method behind the library was multiplex PCR. This sample was sequenced with an Illumina HiSeq 2000. Amplification of TCR beta CDR3 regions was carried out from RNA transcripts. The first round of RT-PCR for the TCR CDR3 was performed with the HTBI primer set and the Qiagen OneStep RT-PCR kit. TCRdb trimmed public reads at Q25 via fastp, called clones via MiXCR and kept in-frame beta chains. CDR3 protein sequences are deduplicated, and each keeps its most common genes and DNA. This sample is represented by 610,000 or so distinct CDR3 sequences; 40% to 55% of them were singletons. The ten top clones hold approximately 7.5% of the sample. The sample comprised peripheral blood or thyroid tissue (not recorded which). The receptor set was obtained from a woman between 18 and 30 years old with Graves' hyperthyroidism.

The gene calls are TRBV7-9 and TRBJ1-4; 9 bases are shared with TRBD1. CDR3 length equals 14 residues. V lost 5 bases to trimming and J lost 6 bases; unmatched junction nucleotides: 4. Germline loops: CDR1 SEHNR, CDR2 FQNEAQ (reference sequence). The CDR3 DNA sequence: TGTGCCAGCAGCGGGACAGGGATGGATGAAAAACTGTTTTTT. Residues: CASSGTGMDEKLFF. Full variable domain (missing parts from reference TRBV7-9 and TRBJ1-4): DTGVSQNPRHKITKRGQNVTFRCDPISEHNRLYWYRQTLGQGPEFLTYFQNEAQLEKSRLLSDRFSAERPKGSFSTLEIQRTEQGDSAMYLCASSGTGMDEKLFFGSGTQLSVL.

V gene TRBV2 combines with J gene TRBJ2-7; D is perhaps TRBD1 (5 bases). V was cut by 6 bases and J by 7 bases, with 16 bases left in between. Germline CDR1 SNHLY, CDR2 FYNNEI. CDR3 length: 13 amino acids. The CDR3 nucleotides read TGTGCCAGCAGGCCCAGGGCCTACAATGAGCAGTACTTC. Encoded protein: CASRPRAYNEQYF. The whole variable domain, filled in from reference TRBV2 and TRBJ2-7, reads EPEVTQTPSHQVTQMGQEVILRCVPISNHLYFYWYRQILGQKVEFLVSFYNNEISEKSEIFDDQFSVERPDGSNFTLKIRSTKLEDSAMYFCASRPRAYNEQYFGPGTRLTVT.

This clonotype was picked up many times. This chain links TRBV12-3 or TRBV12-4 with TRBJ2-7; 7 nucleotides line up with TRBD2. This CDR3 has 16 amino acids. Germline trimming cut 5 bases from V and 0 bases from J; bases unmatched to any gene: 10. This chain's CDR3 is CASSHHRAGSSYEQYF. The DNA of the CDR3 is TGTGCCAGCAGTCACCACCGAGCGGGGAGCTCCTACGAGCAGTACTTC.

V usage is TRBV29-1 and J usage is TRBJ1-2; TRBD1 agrees at 12 bases. The V and J ends lost 6 bases and 8 bases, in that order; junction bases with no gene match: 4. CDR1 is SQVTM and CDR2 is ANQGSEA in the germline V gene. The CDR3 has 12 amino acids. DNA for the CDR3: TGCAGCGTGGGACAGGGGGCGCCGGGCTACACCTTC. Translated: CSVGQGAPGYTF.

The chain has TRBV2 and TRBJ2-5; the D gene could be TRBD1 or TRBD2 (6 bases each). This CDR3 has 17 amino acids. Per the germline V gene, CDR1 is SNHLY and CDR2 is FYNNEI. The ends were cut back, 4 bases at V and 1 base at J, with 19 bases in the middle. The CDR3 is CASSANGGRQLQETQYF. CDR3 bases: TGTGCCAGCAGTGCTAACGGGGGCCGCCAACTCCAAGAGACCCAGTACTTC. Full variable domain (remainder filled in from reference TRBV2 and TRBJ2-5): EPEVTQTPSHQVTQMGQEVILRCVPISNHLYFYWYRQILGQKVEFLVSFYNNEISEKSEIFDDQFSVERPDGSNFTLKIRSTKLEDSAMYFCASSANGGRQLQETQYFGPGTRLLVL.

This clonotype was recorded many times. The V gene is TRBV27, the J gene TRBJ2-7; no clear D gene. The V and J ends lost 5 bases and 3 bases respectively, with 11 bases between them. The CDR3 is 13 residues long. CDR1 and CDR2 from the germline V gene are MNHEY and SMNVEV (reference sequence). CDR3 bases: TGTGCCAGCAGTGATAATGGGATCTACGAGCAGTACTTC. Translation gives CASSDNGIYEQYF.

The table lists this clonotype with many counts. The chain carries TRBV3-1 and TRBJ2-7, with D possibly matching TRBD1 (6 bases). The germline V gene encodes CDR1 LGHDT and CDR2 YNNKEL (reference sequence). Trimming pared 6 bases from V and 4 bases from J, leaving 13 bases between. CDR3 size: 13 residues. CDR3 DNA: TGTGCCAGCAGTCAAACAGGGCCGTACGAGCAGTACTTC. Translating gives CASSQTGPYEQYF.

The chain recombines TRBV20-1 with TRBJ2-5, with TRBD1 matching 8 bases. Trimming removed 4 bases from V and 4 bases from J; junction bases left unmatched: 5. The CDR3 has 13 residues. Germline CDR1 DFQATT, CDR2 SNEGSKA (reference sequence). The CDR3 loop is CSANDRGGETQYF. CDR3 nucleotide sequence: TGCAGTGCTAATGACAGGGGAGGAGAGACCCAGTACTTC.

There are many counts of this clonotype. V gene TRBV6-5 combines with J gene TRBJ1-6; no reliable D call. Germline V gives CDR1 MNHEY, CDR2 SVGAGI. The CDR3 consists of 15 residues. V was pared by 5 bases and J by 5 bases, with 13 bases between. The DNA of the CDR3 is TGTGCCAGCAGTGACCGCAACAGAAATAATTCACCCCTCCACTTT. This translates into CASSDRNRNNSPLHF.

The chain joins TRBV10-3 to TRBJ1-2; 9 nucleotides line up with TRBD1. The CDR3 has 14 residues. Trimming took 3 bases from V and 8 from J; bases not matched to a gene: 7. The germline CDR1 and CDR2 sequences are ENHRY and SYGVKD. The CDR3 DNA follows: TGTGCCATCAGTGACGAACAGGGGGCCAGGGGCTACACCTTC. Residues: CAISDEQGARGYTF.

This clonotype was detected ten times or more. The CDR3 spells CASSIIQGDGEKLFF. The CDR3 coding sequence is TGTGCCAGTAGTATAATCCAGGGTGATGGCGAAAAACTGTTTTTT. The chain is built from TRBV19 and TRBJ1-4; D perhaps matches TRBD1 (5 bases). Trimming stripped 2 bases from V and 8 bases from J, with 15 bases between. Germline V CDR1 and CDR2: LNHDA, SQIVND (reference sequence). CDR3 length: 15 amino acids.

The rearrangement joins TRBV29-1 to TRBJ1-5, with TRBD1 matching 10 bases. This CDR3 has 15 residues. Germline CDR1 SQVTM, CDR2 ANQGSEA. J gave up 6 bases and V 0 bases, and 5 bases lay outside the gene matches. The CDR3 is CSVEDGTGASQPQHF. CDR3 sequence (DNA): TGCAGCGTTGAAGATGGGACAGGGGCAAGTCAGCCCCAGCATTTT.

This clonotype occurred a few times. The chain combines TRBV29-1 with TRBJ2-1, with D tentatively TRBD1 (8 bases). Trimming stripped 3 bases from V and 6 bases from J, with 15 bases between. There are 14 residues in the CDR3. Germline CDR1 SQVTM, CDR2 ANQGSEA. This CDR3 is CSVDLTGEGNEQFF. In nucleotides, the CDR3 is TGCAGCGTTGACTTGACAGGGGAGGGCAATGAGCAGTTCTTC.

This clonotype was recorded at least ten times. The chain uses TRBV4-3 and TRBJ1-1, with D tentatively TRBD1 (5 bases). Trimming removed 1 base at V and 5 bases at J, with 17 bases between. The CDR3 consists of 16 residues. Per germline, CDR1 LGHNA and CDR2 YSLEER. As DNA, the CDR3 is TGCGCCAGCAGCCAAGGGCCGAGGGGCGCAAAGACTGAAGCTTTCTTT. Translating it yields CASSQGPRGAKTEAFF.

This clonotype was detected only a few times. This chain connects TRBV29-1 to TRBJ2-2; D remains unclear. CDR3 size: 11 residues. V lost 3 bases to trimming and J lost 7 bases, with 6 bases between them. CDR1 SQVTM and CDR2 ANQGSEA come from the germline V gene. Here the CDR3 reads CSVEGGGELFF. As DNA, the CDR3 is TGCAGCGTTGAGGGCGGCGGGGAGCTGTTTTTT.

This clonotype was observed at least ten times. The gene calls are TRBV2 and TRBJ1-3; 7 bases fit TRBD1. V gave up 5 bases and J gave up 5 bases; unmatched junction bases: 6. The CDR3 consists of 14 residues. Germline CDR1 and CDR2: SNHLY and FYNNEI. The CDR3 nucleotides are TGTGCCAGCAGTAAGACAGGGCCGCGAAACACCATATATTTT. This encodes CASSKTGPRNTIYF.

In nucleotides, the CDR3 is TGTGCCAGCTCACCTCGGGCCGGGGGAAACACCATATATTTT. Translation: CASSPRAGGNTIYF. The chain has TRBV18 and TRBJ1-3; D is uncertain. CDR1 is KGHSH, CDR2 LQKENI, per germline. The length of the CDR3 is 14 residues. Between the trimmed V and J ends, which lost 3 bases and 4 bases, there was a span of 10 bases.